These 19 T cell receptor beta chains originate from one sample sequenced in a study of shared clonotypes between healthy human individuals. Profiling relied on immunoSEQ multiplex PCR, and the TCRdb table lists in-frame clones only, not all of them. Among 2.5 million or so clones listed, around nine tenths were seen once. Material for sequencing was naive CD4+ T cells sorted from blood. Subset defined: CD45RA+ positively selected. These receptors were collected from a man aged 18 to 29 in good health.

V gene TRBV6-1 combines with J gene TRBJ1-5; possibly TRBD1 for D (6 bases). The CDR3 spans 18 residues. Trimming removed 3 bases from V and 7 bases from J, with 25 bases in between. The germline V gene encodes CDR1 MNHNS and CDR2 SASEGT. CDR3 nucleotides: TGTGCCAGCAGTGAGGGGGCCGCACTCCAGGGGCTGGGGCAGCCCCAGCATTTT. It specifies CASSEGAALQGLGQPQHF.

This sequence joins TRBV6-6 and TRBJ1-1; D is uncertain. The CDR3 runs to 14 residues. V shed 5 bases and J shed 7 bases, with 17 bases lying between them. Germline CDR1 MNHNY, CDR2 SVGAGI (reference sequence). CDR3 coding DNA: TGTGCCAGCAGTCAGACCGATTTTCCAAATGAAGCTTTCTTT. This codes for CASSQTDFPNEAFF.

This chain links TRBV21-1 with TRBJ2-5; the tabulated D call, TRBD2, remains unverified against the DNA. TRBV21-1 is recorded as a pseudogene. CDR3 length: 19 amino acids. This CDR3 is CASSKGKTSGRLLGETQYF. The CDR3 bases are TGTGCCAGCAGCAAAGGAAAAACTAGCGGGAGGTTATTGGGAGAGACCCAGTACTTC.

As for this clone: In the same sample, other DNA sequences code for this CDR3. CDR3 DNA: TGTGCCAGCAGTTACGGCAGGGGAGCATACGAGCAGTACTTC. It yields the protein CASSYGRGAYEQYF. The gene calls are TRBV6-5 and TRBJ2-7; perhaps TRBD1 as D (6 bases). Germline values: CDR1 MNHEY, CDR2 SVGAGI. V was clipped by 2 bases and J by 4 bases, with 12 bases between them. The CDR3 totals 14 residues.

The chain recombines TRBV11-3 with TRBJ2-3, with TRBD2 as a possible D gene (6 bases). The CDR3 runs to 16 residues. Trimming left V 1 base short and J 2 bases short, with 13 bases between. The V gene's germline CDR1 is SGHNT and CDR2 YENEEA. The CDR3 region is CASSLGGKTTTDTQYF. The DNA for the CDR3 is TGTGCCAGCAGCTTAGGCGGGAAGACGACCACAGATACGCAGTATTTT. The whole variable domain, filled in from reference TRBV11-3 and TRBJ2-3, reads EAGVVQSPRYKIIEKKQPVAFWCNPISGHNTLYWYLQNLGQGPELLIRYENEEAVDDSQLPKDRFSAERLKGVDSTLKIQPAELGDSAVYLCASSLGGKTTTDTQYFGPGTRLTVL.

The V and J genes are TRBV7-2 and TRBJ2-7; tentatively, D is TRBD2 (5 bases). CDR3 length equals 13 residues. The germline V gene has CDR1 SGHTA and CDR2 FQGNSA. Trimming left V 6 bases short and J 6 bases short, with 15 bases between. Here the CDR3 DNA reads TGTGCCAGCAGACCGGCGGGTGGTTTCGAGCAGTACTTC. Its translation is CASRPAGGFEQYF.

The gene calls are TRBV5-3 and TRBJ1-5; D remains unclear. TRBV5-3 qualifies as an ORF whose function is uncertain. V was clipped by 6 bases and J by 5 bases, with 15 bases between them. This CDR3 spans 14 amino acids. This CDR3 is CARNHRRVHQPQHF. Written as DNA, the CDR3 is TGTGCCAGAAACCACCGGAGGGTCCATCAGCCCCAGCATTTT.

This chain connects TRBV5-4 to TRBJ2-1; 9 nucleotides match TRBD2. V lost 0 bases, J lost 2 bases, and 9 bases stayed unmatched. The germline gives CDR1 SGHNT, CDR2 YYREEE (reference sequence). This CDR3 region has 18 residues. The CDR3: CASSLAHRLAETYNEQFF. The DNA for the CDR3 is TGTGCCAGCAGCTTGGCCCACAGACTAGCGGAAACCTACAATGAGCAGTTCTTC.

The chain employs TRBV14 and TRBJ2-3; perhaps TRBD2 as D (5 bases). With 4 bases removed from V and 4 bases from J, the gap between germline ends came to 12 bases. Germline CDR1 SGHDN, CDR2 FVKESK. This CDR3 is built from 14 residues. This CDR3 reads CASSPRVLSDTQYF. The CDR3 DNA sequence: TGTGCCAGCAGCCCGCGGGTGTTGTCAGATACGCAGTATTTT.

The chain recombines TRBV10-1 with TRBJ2-1; 10 bases line up with TRBD1. CDR1 is WNHNN and CDR2 is SYGVQD in the germline V gene (reference sequence). The CDR3 extends over 15 amino acids. V dropped 10 bases and J dropped 4; count of bases not matched to a gene: 10. CDR3 in DNA: TGCGCCACTTCAAGACAGGGGGCTAGGTACAATGAGCAGTTCTTC. Protein sequence: CATSRQGARYNEQFF.

V is TRBV5-1 and J is TRBJ2-1; 13 bases are a match to TRBD2. The CDR3 runs to 16 residues. J lost 9 bases, V lost 4 bases, and 10 bases had no gene match. The germline V gene encodes CDR1 SGHRS and CDR2 YFSETQ. The CDR3 loop reads CASSPPGLAGSGEQFF. CDR3 coding DNA: TGCGCCAGCAGCCCCCCGGGACTAGCGGGATCGGGTGAGCAGTTCTTC.

The rearrangement joins TRBV18 to TRBJ2-5; no clear D gene. Trimming cost V 2 bases and J 4 bases, with 11 bases left between them. This CDR3 region has 14 residues. CDR1 and CDR2 (germline): KGHSH, LQKENI. The CDR3 is CASSPRRMGETQYF. DNA for the CDR3: TGTGCCAGCTCACCAAGGAGAATGGGAGAGACCCAGTACTTC.

V is TRBV6-6 and J is TRBJ2-4; D is ambiguous. The CDR3 sequence is 13 residues long. CDR1 is MNHNY and CDR2 is SVGAGI in the germline V gene (reference sequence). Trimming removed 5 bases from V and 9 bases from J, with 14 bases in between. The CDR3 protein is CASSTGPIPIQYF. The DNA for the CDR3 is TGTGCCAGCAGTACCGGACCGATCCCCATTCAGTACTTC.

This sequence joins TRBV6-6 and TRBJ1-3, with no clear D. Germline V gene data show CDR1 as MNHNY and CDR2 as SVGAGI (reference sequence). This CDR3 spans 14 amino acids. With 6 bases removed from V and 2 bases from J, the gap between germline ends came to 11 bases. The CDR3, as DNA: TGTGCCAGCAGCAACGACTGGACTGGAAACACCATATATTTT. Amino acid sequence: CASSNDWTGNTIYF.

Turning to this clone: The same CDR3 is also encoded by other DNA sequences in this sample. The rearrangement joins TRBV6-1 to TRBJ2-7, with a tentative D call TRBD2 (6 bases). Germline V gene sequence: CDR1 MNHNS, CDR2 SASEGT. This CDR3 contains 13 residues. The ends were cut back, 3 bases at V and 4 bases at J, with 10 bases in the middle. CDR3 coding DNA: TGTGCCAGCAGTGAGGTTGGGGGGTACGAGCAGTACTTC. This translates into CASSEVGGYEQYF.

The chain links TRBV4-3 to TRBJ2-1; 11 bases line up with TRBD2. With 0 bases clipped from V and 0 bases from J, the junction kept 13 bases outside the gene matches. In germline, CDR1 is LGHNA, CDR2 YSLEER. The CDR3 has 21 residues. CDR3 amino acids: CASSQDNYASGRTSSYNEQFF. The CDR3 DNA is TGCGCCAGCAGCCAAGATAATTACGCTAGCGGGAGGACTAGCTCCTACAATGAGCAGTTCTTC.

The rearrangement uses TRBV10-2 and TRBJ2-1; TRBD2 matches at 7 bases. The germline V gene has CDR1 WSHSY and CDR2 SAAADI. V shed 6 bases, J shed 2 bases, and the junction held 1 base outside the gene matches. This CDR3 has 13 residues. CDR3 coding DNA: TGCGCCAGCAGGGGGACTACCTACAATGAGCAGTTCTTC. Translation: CASRGTTYNEQFF.

The chain recombines TRBV29-1 with TRBJ1-1, with TRBD1 identical over 7 bases. Germline assignment: CDR1 SQVTM and CDR2 ANQGSEA. Trimming at V came to 4 bases and at J to 6 bases, leaving 5 bases not matched to a gene. This CDR3 contains 12 residues. CDR3 protein: CSVGEGAAEAFF. CDR3 in DNA: TGCAGCGTTGGAGAGGGGGCCGCTGAAGCTTTCTTT.

The J gene is TRBJ1-4, the V gene TRBV7-9; TRBD1 might be the D (6 bases). Per the germline V gene, CDR1 is SEHNR and CDR2 is FQNEAQ (reference sequence). The ends were cut back, 1 base at V and 5 bases at J, with 11 bases in the middle. CDR3 length equals 15 residues. CDR3 residues: CASSLEGGTNEKLFF. The CDR3 bases are TGTGCCAGCAGCTTAGAAGGGGGTACGAATGAAAAACTGTTTTTT.